What follows are 30 T cell receptor beta chains derived from one specimen sequenced in a study of cytomegalovirus exposure and HLA in healthy donors. The PCR employed 60 Vbeta primers together with 13 Jbeta primers. The method was immunoSEQ multiplex PCR; TCRdb's version includes in-frame clones alone and lacks a portion of them. Of approximately 200,000 clones listed, just over 75% are singletons. The sequencing sample was made of PBMCs. These receptors were obtained from a man aged 30 to 39 in good health and CMV-seronegative.

The chain has TRBV2 and TRBJ2-7; D is unclear. The germline CDR1 and CDR2 sequences are SNHLY and FYNNEI. The CDR3 spans 12 residues. The V gene lost 7 bases and the J gene lost 1 base, with 8 bases spanning the gap. CDR3 in amino acids: CASTTDSYEQYF. CDR3 nucleotides: TGTGCCAGCACCACAGATTCCTACGAGCAGTACTTC.

V gene TRBV4-1 combines with J gene TRBJ2-2; possibly TRBD2 for D (5 bases). Germline V gene sequence: CDR1 MGHRA, CDR2 YSYEKL. V lost 0 bases and J 7 bases, leaving 12 bases between the germline ends. The CDR3 is 15 amino acids. CDR3 region: CASSQDKEGHGELFF. CDR3 in DNA: TGCGCCAGCAGCCAAGATAAAGAGGGCCACGGGGAGCTGTTTTTT.

The chain has TRBV11-2 and TRBJ2-2; 9 bases match TRBD1. In germline, CDR1 is SGHAT, CDR2 FQNNGV. J gave up 5 bases and V 4 bases, and 14 bases lay outside the gene matches. CDR3 length: 18 residues. The CDR3 loop reads CASSSQAQQGAQTGELFF. CDR3 DNA: TGTGCCAGCAGCTCTCAAGCCCAACAGGGGGCGCAGACCGGGGAGCTGTTTTTT.

The chain couples TRBV4-1 to TRBJ1-5, with no clear D. The V end lost 1 base, the J end lost 0 bases, and 7 bases lay between the germline ends. Germline V gene lookup returns CDR1 MGHRA and CDR2 YSYEKL. The CDR3 is made up of 15 amino acids. CDR3 DNA sequence: TGCGCCAGCAGCCAAGGTCTAAGTAGCAATCAGCCCCAGCATTTT. It encodes CASSQGLSSNQPQHF.

The V gene is TRBV6-6, the J gene TRBJ1-2, with 8 positions matching TRBD1. V lost 6 bases, J lost 5 bases, and 14 bases stayed unmatched. This CDR3 contains 16 residues. Looked up from germline, CDR1 is MNHNY and CDR2 is SVGAGI (reference sequence). CDR3: CASRSAPGTGSYGYTF. CDR3 nucleotides: TGTGCCAGCAGGTCAGCGCCGGGGACAGGCTCATATGGCTACACCTTC.

The J gene is TRBJ2-2, the V gene TRBV10-3; D remains ambiguous. V was pared by 3 bases and J by 4 bases, with 6 bases between. This CDR3 is built from 13 residues. Germline-derived CDR1 and CDR2 are ENHRY and SYGVKD. This CDR3 is CAISDFSTGELFF. In DNA form, the CDR3 reads TGTGCCATCAGTGATTTTAGCACCGGGGAGCTGTTTTTT.

As DNA, the CDR3 is TGTGCCAGCAGCGTAGATGGACTAGCGGGAGGTTCTACAGACGAGCAGTACTTC. Translation gives CASSVDGLAGGSTDEQYF. The rearrangement links TRBV9 to TRBJ2-7, with 14 bases that match TRBD2. The CDR3 sequence is 18 residues long. CDR1 is SGDLS and CDR2 is YYNGEE in the germline V gene. The J segment lost 5 bases and the V segment lost 0 bases, leaving 10 bases of the junction unmatched.

The chain carries TRBV11-3 and TRBJ2-7; D possibly corresponds to TRBD1 (6 bases). V was pared by 2 bases and J by 7 bases, with 15 bases between. The CDR3 runs to 14 residues. Per the germline V gene, CDR1 is SGHNT and CDR2 is YENEEA. CDR3 coding DNA: TGTGCCAGCAGCTTATTGGGACACTCTGGAGAGCAGTACTTC. It codes for CASSLLGHSGEQYF.

V is TRBV5-5 and J is TRBJ1-2; D may be TRBD1 (5 bases). Germline V lookup: CDR1 SGHKS, CDR2 YYEKEE (reference sequence). V lost 5 bases and J lost 4, with 9 bases in between. This CDR3 comprises 12 residues. Here the CDR3 reads CASSSDSYGYTF. CDR3 bases: TGTGCCAGCAGTTCCGACAGCTATGGCTACACCTTC.

The CDR3 region is CASSSYRGNYGYTF. The DNA for the CDR3 is TGTGCCAGCAGTTCTTACAGGGGGAACTATGGCTACACCTTC. The V and J genes are TRBV27 and TRBJ1-2; 8 bases are a match to TRBD1. Trimming at V came to 4 bases and at J to 2 bases, leaving 3 bases not matched to a gene. This CDR3 has 14 residues. Germline-derived CDR1 and CDR2 are MNHEY and SMNVEV (reference sequence).

The chain links TRBV19 to TRBJ2-3, with 9 bases aligning to TRBD1. Per the germline V gene, CDR1 is LNHDA and CDR2 is SQIVND (reference sequence). Losses at the gene ends were 5 bases for V and 3 bases for J; bases not matched to a gene: 3. The CDR3 is 14 residues long. The CDR3, as DNA: TGTGCCAGTAGTGAGACAGGGGGAACAGATACGCAGTATTTT. It yields the protein CASSETGGTDTQYF.

This chain links TRBV2 with TRBJ1-3; weak D call: TRBD1 (6 bases). V lost 6 bases to trimming and J lost 0 bases, with 21 bases between them. In germline, CDR1 is SNHLY, CDR2 FYNNEI. The CDR3 extends over 18 amino acids. CDR3 in amino acids: CASSLQPPDRYSGNTIYF. The CDR3 DNA follows: TGTGCCAGCAGCCTTCAACCCCCCGACAGGTACTCTGGAAACACCATATATTTT.

The rearrangement links TRBV29-1 to TRBJ1-2, with a possible D match to TRBD1 (6 bases). CDR3 length: 11 residues. CDR1 is SQVTM and CDR2 is ANQGSEA in the germline V gene. V was pared by 5 bases and J by 7 bases, with 11 bases between. The chain's CDR3 is CSVTGLSGYTF. The CDR3 DNA follows: TGCAGCGTTACAGGGTTGAGTGGCTACACCTTC.

This clone occurred once. Other DNA sequences in the sample encode the same CDR3. CDR3 DNA sequence: TGCGCCAGCAGCCGACTAAGCGGGAGCTCCTACAATGAGCAGTTCTTC. Translating it yields CASSRLSGSSYNEQFF. This sequence joins TRBV5-1 and TRBJ2-1; TRBD2 matches at 8 bases. The germline V gene encodes CDR1 SGHRS and CDR2 YFSETQ. V lost 4 bases, J lost 0 bases, and 6 bases stayed unmatched. CDR3 length equals 16 residues.

V gene TRBV29-1 combines with J gene TRBJ2-1, with D unresolved. The germline V and J ends were trimmed by 4 bases and 2 bases, with 6 bases remaining between them. This CDR3 contains 12 residues. The germline gives CDR1 SQVTM, CDR2 ANQGSEA. CDR3 in amino acids: CSVVRAYNEQFF. DNA for the CDR3: TGCAGCGTTGTCCGCGCCTACAATGAGCAGTTCTTC.

The chain links TRBV27 to TRBJ2-1; 8 bases align to TRBD1. This CDR3 is 15 amino acids long. Looked up from germline, CDR1 is MNHEY and CDR2 is SMNVEV (reference sequence). V lost 5 bases and J lost 1; bases outside the gene matches: 4. CDR3 in amino acids: CASSDRDRSYNEQFF. In DNA form, the CDR3 reads TGTGCCAGCAGTGACCGGGACAGGTCCTACAATGAGCAGTTCTTC.

This clone was seen once. The chain joins TRBV5-1 to TRBJ2-3; a possible D gene is TRBD1 (6 bases). V was cut by 4 bases and J by 2 bases, with 14 bases left in between. CDR1 and CDR2 from the germline V gene are SGHRS and YFSETQ. This CDR3 has 15 amino acids. CDR3 residues: CASSAQGLVTDTQYF. The CDR3 nucleotides are TGCGCCAGCAGCGCTCAGGGGCTTGTCACAGATACGCAGTATTTT.

The rearrangement joins TRBV9 to TRBJ2-5; 10 nucleotides match TRBD1. The CDR3 covers 15 residues. Germline CDR1 is SGDLS and CDR2 is YYNGEE. The trim removed 0 bases at V and 4 bases at J, leaving 3 bases unmatched. CDR3 nucleotide sequence: TGTGCCAGCAGCGTAGAAGGGACAGGGGCAGAGACCCAGTACTTC. Protein sequence: CASSVEGTGAETQYF.

V gene TRBV6-6 combines with J gene TRBJ1-6; perhaps TRBD1 as D (5 bases). CDR3 length: 16 amino acids. Trimming shortened V by 6 bases and J by 6 bases, and 18 bases separated the two germline ends. Looked up from germline, CDR1 is MNHNY and CDR2 is SVGAGI (reference sequence). CDR3 region: CASRGGEFMINSPLHF. In nucleotides, the CDR3 is TGTGCCAGCAGGGGAGGGGAGTTTATGATTAATTCACCCCTCCACTTT.

The chain uses TRBV5-1 and TRBJ1-1, with 9 bases lining up with TRBD1. This CDR3 has 17 residues. Germline V gene data show CDR1 as SGHRS and CDR2 as YFSETQ. V gave up 3 bases and J gave up 2 bases; unmatched junction bases: 11. The CDR3 DNA is TGCGCCAGCAGCTACAGGGGGCAAATGGGTTATAACACTGAAGCTTTCTTT. It is translated as CASSYRGQMGYNTEAFF.

This clone was counted once. The rearrangement joins TRBV6-5 to TRBJ2-7; 7 nucleotides align to TRBD2. Per germline, CDR1 MNHEY and CDR2 SVGAGI. This CDR3 has 15 amino acids. The V gene end was trimmed by 2 bases and the J gene end by 5 bases; junction bases not matched to a gene: 9. CDR3 sequence reads: CASSYGRGDLDEQYF. CDR3 DNA sequence: TGTGCCAGCAGTTACGGTCGGGGGGATTTAGACGAGCAGTACTTC.

This clone has only a few counts. The chain joins TRBV25-1 to TRBJ2-7, with D possibly matching TRBD1 (6 bases). The CDR3 runs to 14 residues. Trimming removed 2 bases from V and 0 bases from J, with 8 bases in between. CDR1 is MGHDK and CDR2 is SYGVNS in the germline V gene. CDR3 sequence: CASSETDSSYEQYF. The CDR3, as DNA: TGTGCCAGCAGTGAAACGGACAGCTCCTACGAGCAGTACTTC.

The chain uses TRBV6-1 and TRBJ1-2; 9 nucleotides line up with TRBD1. The CDR3 totals 16 residues. Per the germline V gene, CDR1 is MNHNS and CDR2 is SASEGT. After removal of 4 bases from V and 1 base from J, the junction contained 7 bases not matched to a gene. The CDR3, as DNA: TGTGCCAGCAGTGTACAGGGGGCGCAAAGTAACTATGGCTACACCTTC. This encodes CASSVQGAQSNYGYTF.

The DNA for the CDR3 is TGTGCCAGCAGCTTGACTAGCGGGAGGGTGGGAGATACGCAGTATTTT. Protein: CASSLTSGRVGDTQYF. The rearrangement links TRBV7-8 to TRBJ2-3, with 14 nucleotides matching TRBD2. The germline CDR1 and CDR2 sequences are SGHVS and FQNEAQ. This CDR3 is 16 amino acids long. The V segment lost 3 bases and the J segment 5 bases; nucleotides outside the gene matches: 4.

This clone has more than one count but fewer than ten. This chain uses TRBV19 with TRBJ1-5; D unresolved. V lost 5 bases and J 8 bases, leaving 19 bases between the germline ends. The CDR3 consists of 15 residues. Germline loops: CDR1 LNHDA, CDR2 SQIVND (reference sequence). CDR3 sequence reads: CASSLQTVVGKPQHF. In DNA form, the CDR3 reads TGTGCCAGTAGTTTACAGACGGTGGTCGGGAAGCCCCAGCATTTT.

This sequence joins TRBV5-4 and TRBJ2-3; TRBD2 aligns across 10 bases. V lost 4 bases, J lost 4 bases, and 12 bases stayed unmatched. Germline V lookup: CDR1 SGHNT, CDR2 YYREEE (reference sequence). The length of the CDR3 is 17 residues. Here the CDR3 DNA reads TGTGCCAGCAGCCCGACCGGGAGCGGGAGGGCCGCAGATACGCAGTATTTT. This codes for CASSPTGSGRAADTQYF. Complete variable domain (other parts from reference TRBV5-4 and TRBJ2-3): ETGVTQSPTHLIKTRGQQVTLRCSSQSGHNTVSWYQQALGQGPQFIFQYYREEENGRGNFPPRFSGLQFPNYSSELNVNALELDDSALYLCASSPTGSGRAADTQYFGPGTRLTVL.

The chain is built from TRBV9 and TRBJ2-7; tentatively, D is TRBD2 (6 bases). Germline CDR1 and CDR2: SGDLS and YYNGEE. The V and J ends lost 0 bases and 2 bases respectively, with 12 bases between them. This CDR3 is 15 amino acids long. CDR3 DNA sequence: TGTGCCAGCAGCGTAGAGGGCGGGAAAACCTACGAGCAGTACTTC. Its translation is CASSVEGGKTYEQYF.

This clone was picked up one time. The rearrangement links TRBV19 to TRBJ2-7, with 10 bases identical to TRBD1. The CDR3 is 14 amino acids. Germline loops: CDR1 LNHDA, CDR2 SQIVND (reference sequence). The V and J ends lost 4 bases and 3 bases, in that order; junction bases with no gene match: 3. In nucleotides, the CDR3 is TGTGCCAGTAGTACTGGGGACAGGGGCTACGAGCAGTACTTC. Amino acid sequence: CASSTGDRGYEQYF.

This clone was detected only once. The V and J genes are TRBV28 and TRBJ2-1, with D maybe TRBD2 (5 bases). Trimming took 6 bases from V and 3 from J, leaving 15 bases between them. From germline, CDR1 is MDHEN and CDR2 SYDVKM. CDR3 length: 15 residues. This CDR3 is CASSPISGDYNEQFF. CDR3 nucleotides: TGTGCCAGCAGCCCCATAAGCGGCGACTACAATGAGCAGTTCTTC.

This rearrangement joins TRBV5-1 to TRBJ1-1; weak D call: TRBD1 (5 bases). The CDR3 is made up of 16 amino acids. The germline V gene encodes CDR1 SGHRS and CDR2 YFSETQ. The V end lost 0 bases, the J end lost 0 bases, and 12 bases lay between the germline ends. The CDR3 sequence: CASSLEPGPMNTEAFF. Here the CDR3 DNA reads TGCGCCAGCAGCTTGGAACCAGGGCCCATGAACACTGAAGCTTTCTTT.